The sequence of this T cell receptor (beta chain) was determined in a study of blood T cell repertoires in COVID-19. For the study at large: Spain, Italy and the United States supplied samples that represented acute and convalescent COVID-19.

In the original processing: Using reference gene primer amplification, nucleated cell counts were estimated. The repertoire was sequenced with immunoSEQ multiplex PCR; TCRdb's copy has only in-frame clones and lacks some. Clonal size and the V and J genes are those of that table, whereas D and trimming came from the DNA. The repertoire holds 470,000 or so clones, with 80% to 90% as singletons. Trimming took 5 bases from V and 6 from J; bases not matched to a gene: 5. Germline lookup yields CDR1 MNHEY and CDR2 SVGAGI. This CDR3 comprises 14 residues. The origin of this receptor is a woman aged 25 to 39 with acute or convalescent COVID-19. This rearrangement joins TRBV6-5 to TRBJ2-4; 9 bases match TRBD1. The sequenced sample consisted of peripheral blood. CDR3 sequence: CASSNRDRVNIQYF. CDR3 in DNA: TGTGCCAGCAGTAACCGGGACAGGGTAAACATTCAGTACTTC.